These 27 T cell receptor beta chains came from one sample sequenced in a study of glioma-infiltrating T cells. Using RNA template, CDR3s of TCR alpha and beta were amplified with iRepertoire arm-PCR. Each CDR3 protein gets one entry after TCRdb re-called the multiplex PCR reads with MiXCR. The sample yields about 130,000 distinct CDR3 sequences, about 25% seen once. Sequencing was carried out using glioma tissue, nonneoplastic brain tissue, or PBMCs (not recorded which). The source is a human donor with low-grade glioma or glioblastoma, undergoing nonglioma brain surgery, or in good health (not recorded which).

As regards this clonotype: This may be a read error: a much more frequent sequence differs by one nucleotide. The chain uses TRBV6-1 and TRBJ2-3; D gene unclear. Germline CDR1 reads MNHNS; CDR2 reads SASEGT. This CDR3 contains 14 residues. Trimming took 8 bases from V and 2 from J, leaving 14 bases between them. The DNA for the CDR3 is TGTGCCAGCCAGCCCGCGGAGACCACAGATACGCAGTATTTT. The encoded protein is CASQPAETTDTQYF.

This clonotype came up many times. The chain carries TRBV10-3 and TRBJ1-1; 7 bases are shared with TRBD1. The germline gives CDR1 ENHRY, CDR2 SYGVKD. J lost 4 bases, V lost 0 bases, and 2 bases had no gene match. This CDR3 is 14 amino acids long. The CDR3 coding sequence is TGTGCCATCAGTGAGTCAGGGGGCGGCACTGAAGCTTTCTTT. It encodes CAISESGGGTEAFF.

This clonotype was found a few times. The chain links TRBV7-6 to TRBJ1-5, with a weak D call TRBD1 (5 bases). This CDR3 is built from 12 residues. The V gene's germline CDR1 is SGHVS and CDR2 FNYEAQ. The ends were cut back, 4 bases at V and 11 bases at J, with 12 bases in the middle. CDR3 region: CASSSAGQTQHF. In DNA, the CDR3 is TGTGCCAGCAGCTCAGCGGGGCAGACCCAGCATTTT. The entire variable domain, with the rest obtained from reference TRBV7-6 and TRBJ1-5, is as follows: GAGVSQSPRYKVTKRGQDVALRCDPISGHVSLYWYRQALGQGPEFLTYFNYEAQQDKSGLPNDRFSAERPEGSISTLTIQRTEQRDSAMYRCASSSAGQTQHFGDGTRLSIL.

This clonotype was seen many times. The chain joins TRBV6-1 to TRBJ1-5, with D maybe TRBD1 (6 bases). Per the germline V gene, CDR1 is MNHNS and CDR2 is SASEGT. Trimming took 6 bases from V and 4 from J, leaving 13 bases between them. The CDR3 consists of 14 residues. The CDR3 region has the DNA TGTGCCAGCAGACCGGACAGTTCAAATCAGCCCCAGCATTTT. Amino acids: CASRPDSSNQPQHF.

On this clonotype: Possible read error: a much larger clone is one base away. The rearrangement joins TRBV20-1 to TRBJ2-3; 8 nucleotides agree with TRBD2. Germline CDR1 and CDR2: DFQATT and SNEGSKA (reference sequence). V trimming: 0 bases; J trimming: 4 bases; junction bases outside the gene matches: 6. The CDR3 sequence is 15 residues long. Written as DNA, the CDR3 is TGCAGTGCTAGAGATAACGGGGGGGCGGCAGATACGCAGTATTTT. Translated, it gives CSARDNGGAADTQYF.

This clonotype was observed many times. This chain joins TRBV6-1 and TRBJ1-1; D unclear. V lost 6 bases to trimming and J lost 4 bases, with 15 bases between them. This CDR3 comprises 14 residues. Germline CDR1 reads MNHNS; CDR2 reads SASEGT. CDR3: CASRTRWESTEAFF. In DNA, the CDR3 is TGTGCCAGCAGAACGAGGTGGGAGAGCACTGAAGCTTTCTTT.

A note on this clonotype: This may come from a read error, since a much larger clone is one base off. The gene calls are TRBV20-1 and TRBJ2-1, with D possibly called TRBD1 or TRBD2 (6 bases each). Germline values: CDR1 DFQATT, CDR2 SNEGSKA (reference sequence). The CDR3 consists of 14 residues. The CDR3 nucleotides are TGCAGTGCTAGAGCGGGGGCCTCCTACAATGAGCAGTCCTTC. It encodes CSARAGASYNEQSF.

The sample holds many counts of this clonotype. The genes are TRBV15 and TRBJ1-6, with unresolved D. Germline lookup yields CDR1 LNHNV and CDR2 YYDKDF (reference sequence). V gave up 0 bases and J gave up 7 bases, with 7 bases separating them. The CDR3 runs to 14 residues. CDR3 protein: CATSRDKGNSPLHF. CDR3 in DNA: TGTGCCACCAGCAGAGATAAGGGAAATTCACCCCTCCACTTT.

This clonotype was detected once. This chain uses TRBV27 with TRBJ1-2; D unclear. Trimming stripped 5 bases from V and 4 bases from J, with 17 bases between. Looked up from germline, CDR1 is MNHEY and CDR2 is SMNVEV (reference sequence). The CDR3 loop spans 15 amino acids. CDR3 residues: CASSDSTENSYGYTF. The CDR3 DNA follows: TGTGCCAGCAGTGATTCTACCGAGAATTCCTATGGCTACACCTTC.

Turning to this clonotype: It may be a read error: a sequence one base away is much more abundant. As the CDR3 is not closed by the conserved phenylalanine or tryptophan, this likely results from a read error. V usage is TRBV20-1 and J usage is TRBJ1-1; D is undetermined. The CDR3 consists of 15 residues. Germline V gene lookup returns CDR1 DFQATT and CDR2 SNEGSKA (reference sequence). V was shortened by 6 bases and J by 4 bases, with 21 bases between the two germline ends. The CDR3 spells CSAKELGELGTEAFS. CDR3 coding DNA: TGCAGTGCCAAAGAGCTCGGGGAACTCGGCACTGAAGCTTTCTCT.

The DNA of the CDR3 is TGTGCCAGCTTCGTAAGCTCCTATAATTCACCCCTCCACTTT. Protein product: CASFVSSYNSPLHF. This chain joins TRBV12-3 or TRBV12-4 and TRBJ1-6; D is unresolved. Deletions cut 8 bases from V and 0 bases from J, with 8 bases between. The CDR3 spans 14 residues.

V gene TRBV19 combines with J gene TRBJ2-1, with 15 nucleotides matching TRBD2. J gave up 5 bases and V 5 bases, and 4 bases lay outside the gene matches. Germline loops: CDR1 LNHDA, CDR2 SQIVND (reference sequence). The CDR3 contains 16 residues. The CDR3 DNA follows: TGTGCCAGTAGTCGGACTAGCGGGGGGGCTAACAATGAGCAGTTCTTC. Residues: CASSRTSGGANNEQFF.

The table lists this clonotype with many counts. The CDR3 sequence is CASSDSAGASTDTQYF. CDR3 bases: TGTGCCAGCAGTGACTCTGCGGGGGCCTCCACAGATACGCAGTATTTT. V is TRBV6-4 and J is TRBJ2-3; maybe TRBD2 (7 bases). CDR3 length: 16 amino acids. CDR1 and CDR2 (germline): MRHNA, SNTAGT. V lost 0 bases, J lost 2 bases, and 12 bases lay in between.

This clonotype was recorded at least ten times. J is TRBJ1-5 and V is TRBV7-2; no clear D gene. The CDR3 is 15 residues long. Germline CDR1 reads SGHTA; CDR2 reads FQGNSA. The germline V and J ends were trimmed by 0 bases and 6 bases, with 12 bases remaining between them. The DNA for the CDR3 is TGTGCCAGCAGCTTAGCGATGGTCTCTCTTCAGCCCCAGCATTTT. Translating gives CASSLAMVSLQPQHF. The variable domain in full, with the rest retrieved from reference TRBV7-2 and TRBJ1-5, is GAGVSQSPSNKVTEKGKDVELRCDPISGHTALYWYRQSLGQGLEFLIYFQGNSAPDKSGLPSDRFSAERTGGSVSTLTIQRTQQEDSAVYLCASSLAMVSLQPQHFGDGTRLSIL.

CDR3 region: CASSQPGFLNEQFF. CDR3 coding DNA: TGTGCCAGCAGCCAACCTGGGTTTCTAAATGAGCAGTTCTTC. This chain links TRBV14 with TRBJ2-1, with D uncertain. Germline loops: CDR1 SGHDN, CDR2 FVKESK. This CDR3 is built from 14 residues. Trimming took off 2 bases at V and 7 bases at J, with 12 bases between the two ends.

This rearrangement joins TRBV7-2 to TRBJ2-3; D is uncertain. V was shortened by 3 bases and J by 6 bases, with 10 bases between the two germline ends. The CDR3 has 13 amino acids. Germline V lookup: CDR1 SGHTA, CDR2 FQGNSA. The CDR3 nucleotides are TGTGCCAGCAGCTTGGACCCTAGGGATACGCAGTATTTT. This gives the protein CASSLDPRDTQYF.

The J gene is TRBJ1-5, the V gene TRBV7-9, with TRBD1 as a possible D gene (6 bases). Germline V gene data show CDR1 as SEHNR and CDR2 as FQNEAQ (reference sequence). This CDR3 is 14 amino acids long. V lost 5 bases and J lost 6, with 14 bases in between. CDR3 DNA: TGTGCCAGCAGCCCGACTGGGGGCAGTCAGCCCCAGCATTTT. This sequence encodes CASSPTGGSQPQHF.

The chain employs TRBV10-3 and TRBJ2-3; D is unresolved. The CDR3 totals 14 residues. Germline values: CDR1 ENHRY, CDR2 SYGVKD. The V end was cut by 3 bases, the J end by 6 bases, with 13 bases between. CDR3 DNA sequence: TGTGCCATCAGTGACCTCATTGAAAGGGATACGCAGTATTTT. It encodes CAISDLIERDTQYF.

The sample holds many counts of this clonotype. This rearrangement joins TRBV20-1 to TRBJ1-1, with D tentatively TRBD1 (6 bases). The CDR3 length is 12 residues. The germline CDR1 and CDR2 sequences are DFQATT and SNEGSKA (reference sequence). V was trimmed by 6 bases and J by 3 bases, leaving 11 bases between them. CDR3 amino acids: CSATQGYTEAFF. CDR3 sequence (DNA): TGCAGTGCCACACAGGGATACACTGAAGCTTTCTTT.

The V call is TRBV20-1, the J call TRBJ2-3; 10 bases map to TRBD2. In germline, CDR1 is DFQATT, CDR2 SNEGSKA (reference sequence). With 6 bases clipped from V and 0 bases from J, the junction kept 24 bases outside the gene matches. The CDR3 sequence is 21 residues long. The CDR3: CSATPPMNALGLASSTDTQYF. The CDR3 DNA is TGCAGTGCAACACCCCCTATGAATGCGCTGGGACTAGCGTCTAGCACAGATACGCAGTATTTT.

About this clonotype: This could be a read error, since a much larger clone is one nucleotide away. The chain carries TRBV15 and TRBJ2-6; D possibly corresponds to TRBD1 (5 bases). This CDR3 has 15 amino acids. CDR1 is LNHNV and CDR2 is YYDKDF in the germline V gene (reference sequence). This chain's CDR3 is CATSRRGSGANALTF. Here the CDR3 DNA reads TGTGCCACCAGCAGAAGGGGATCTGGGGCCAACGCCCTGACTTTC. The variable domain in full, with the rest retrieved from reference TRBV15 and TRBJ2-6, is DAMVIQNPRYQVTQFGKPVTLSCSQTLNHNVMYWYQQKSSQAPKLLFHYYDKDFNNEADTPDNFQSRRPNTSFCFLDIRSPGLGDTAMYLCATSRRGSGANALTFGAGSRLTVL.

This clonotype showed up just a few times. The chain recombines TRBV27 with TRBJ2-7; 9 nucleotides agree with TRBD1. The CDR3 extends over 16 amino acids. With V trimmed by 3 bases and J by 5 bases, 11 bases remained unmatched. Germline CDR1 reads MNHEY; CDR2 reads SMNVEV (reference sequence). CDR3 nucleotide sequence: TGTGCCAGCAGTTTTATGGACAGGGGTAATCGCCACGAGCAGTACGTC. This sequence encodes CASSFMDRGNRHEQYV.

The V call is TRBV14, the J call TRBJ1-6; D unclear. The CDR3 has 14 residues. Germline lookup yields CDR1 SGHDN and CDR2 FVKESK. The ends were cut back, 1 base at V and 7 bases at J, with 8 bases in the middle. The CDR3 spells CASSQGRRNSPLHF. DNA for the CDR3: TGTGCCAGCAGCCAAGGACGGAGGAATTCACCCCTCCACTTT.

The V and J genes are TRBV19 and TRBJ1-6, with TRBD1 identical over 7 bases. The V and J ends lost 4 bases and 0 bases, in that order; junction bases with no gene match: 12. CDR3 length: 19 amino acids. Germline lookup yields CDR1 LNHDA and CDR2 SQIVND (reference sequence). DNA for the CDR3: TGTGCCAGTAGTACCCGGGACAGCGGAGATAGCTCCTATAATTCACCCCTCCACTTT. It encodes CASSTRDSGDSSYNSPLHF.

V gene TRBV19 combines with J gene TRBJ1-2; D might be TRBD1 (5 bases). Germline V gene lookup returns CDR1 LNHDA and CDR2 SQIVND (reference sequence). This CDR3 spans 13 amino acids. V was trimmed by 5 bases and J by 3 bases, leaving 10 bases between them. The CDR3: CASSWGGDYGYTF. The CDR3 region has the DNA TGTGCCAGTAGTTGGGGAGGGGACTATGGCTACACCTTC.

This clonotype was detected a few times. The V call is TRBV4-1, the J call TRBJ1-6; 10 nucleotides align to TRBD1. Germline CDR1 MGHRA, CDR2 YSYEKL. With 3 bases clipped from V and 9 bases from J, the junction kept 5 bases outside the gene matches. The CDR3 length is 15 residues. The CDR3 DNA follows: TGCGCCAGCAGCCAGGGACAGGGGCCTGCTTCACCCCTCCACTTT. It translates to CASSQGQGPASPLHF.

This clonotype turned up a few times. This chain uses TRBV18 with TRBJ2-5, with 7 bases aligning to TRBD2. The V gene's germline CDR1 is KGHSH and CDR2 LQKENI. The CDR3 totals 14 residues. J lost 3 bases, V lost 3 bases, and 4 bases had no gene match. CDR3 nucleotides: TGTGCCAGCTCACCCCGGCTAGCGGAAGAGACCCAGTACTTC. Its translation: CASSPRLAEETQYF.